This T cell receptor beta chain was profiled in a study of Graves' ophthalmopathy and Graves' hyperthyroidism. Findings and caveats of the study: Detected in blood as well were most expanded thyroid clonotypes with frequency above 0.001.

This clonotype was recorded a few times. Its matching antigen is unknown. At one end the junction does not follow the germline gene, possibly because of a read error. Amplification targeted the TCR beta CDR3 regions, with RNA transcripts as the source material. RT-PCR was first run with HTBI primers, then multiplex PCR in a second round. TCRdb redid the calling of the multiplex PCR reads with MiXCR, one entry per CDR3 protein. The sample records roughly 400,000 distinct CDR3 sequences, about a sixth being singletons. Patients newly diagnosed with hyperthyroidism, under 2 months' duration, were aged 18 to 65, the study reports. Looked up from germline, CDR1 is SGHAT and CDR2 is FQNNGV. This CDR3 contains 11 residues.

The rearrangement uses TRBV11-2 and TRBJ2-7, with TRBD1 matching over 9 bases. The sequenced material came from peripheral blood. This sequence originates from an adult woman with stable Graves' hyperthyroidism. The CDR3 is CASSFRDRVDF. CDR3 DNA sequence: TGTGCCAGCAGCTTCCGGGACAGGGTCGACTTC.